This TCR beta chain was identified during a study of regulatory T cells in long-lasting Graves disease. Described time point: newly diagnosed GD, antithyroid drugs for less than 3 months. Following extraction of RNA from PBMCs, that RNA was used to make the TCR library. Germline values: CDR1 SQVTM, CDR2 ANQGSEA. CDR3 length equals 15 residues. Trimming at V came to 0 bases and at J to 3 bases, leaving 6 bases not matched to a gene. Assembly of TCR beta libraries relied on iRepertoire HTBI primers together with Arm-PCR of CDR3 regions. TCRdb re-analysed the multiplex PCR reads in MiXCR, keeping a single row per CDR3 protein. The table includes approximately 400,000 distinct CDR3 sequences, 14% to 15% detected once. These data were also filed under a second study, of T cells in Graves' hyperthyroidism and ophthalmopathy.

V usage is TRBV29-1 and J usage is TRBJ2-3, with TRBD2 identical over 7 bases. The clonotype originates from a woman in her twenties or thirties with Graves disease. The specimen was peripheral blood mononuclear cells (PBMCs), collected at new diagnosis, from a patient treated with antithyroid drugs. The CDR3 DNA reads TGCAGCGTTGAAGAAAGGCGGGAGCCGACAGATACGCAGTATTTT. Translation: CSVEERREPTDTQYF.